This T cell receptor beta chain was profiled in a study of T-cell reconstitution after alpha-beta-depleted transplantation in children. Unique molecular identifiers were built into the TCRbeta library. MiXCR was run by TCRdb on the PCR reads, yielding one entry per CDR3 protein. This sample carries a few hundred thousand distinct CDR3 sequences, 9.7% of them seen once, and the ten largest clones take less than 6%. This CDR3 spans 14 amino acids. Trimming left V 1 base short and J 5 bases short, with 11 bases between. Germline CDR1 reads MGHRA; CDR2 reads YSYEKL. The chain joins TRBV4-1 to TRBJ2-5, with D maybe TRBD2 (5 bases). The clonotype comes from a human donor who donated a stem cell graft to a child with SCID. Sequenced here: PBMCs from the stem cell graft donor, sampled from the stem cell graft. The CDR3 DNA is TGCGCCAGCAGCCAAGGGTCGGGGTGGGAGACCCAGTACTTC. This codes for CASSQGSGWETQYF.